The entry that follows covers one TCR beta chain sequence. What it recognizes is unknown. The data were taken from a study of cytomegalovirus exposure and HLA in healthy donors. Findings and limits, study-wide: Altogether, some 170 TCR beta chains were recorded as cytomegalovirus-associated.

V was pared by 0 bases and J by 2 bases, with 5 bases of the junction left unmatched. The germline gives CDR1 SGHRS, CDR2 YFSETQ. The CDR3 runs to 15 residues. PCR employed 60 Vbeta and 13 Jbeta primers. Here immunoSEQ multiplex PCR was the method, and the copy in TCRdb shows in-frame clones only, minus some. The table records approximately 170,000 clones, approximately 81% of them present only once. The receptor was isolated from a man aged 45-65 years in good health and CMV-seropositive. The sequencing input was PBMCs. The chain links TRBV5-1 to TRBJ2-7; 7 nucleotides agree with TRBD1. In nucleotides, the CDR3 is TGCGCCAGCAGCTTGGCCTCCGGGACAGCCTACGAGCAGTACTTC. It codes for CASSLASGTAYEQYF.